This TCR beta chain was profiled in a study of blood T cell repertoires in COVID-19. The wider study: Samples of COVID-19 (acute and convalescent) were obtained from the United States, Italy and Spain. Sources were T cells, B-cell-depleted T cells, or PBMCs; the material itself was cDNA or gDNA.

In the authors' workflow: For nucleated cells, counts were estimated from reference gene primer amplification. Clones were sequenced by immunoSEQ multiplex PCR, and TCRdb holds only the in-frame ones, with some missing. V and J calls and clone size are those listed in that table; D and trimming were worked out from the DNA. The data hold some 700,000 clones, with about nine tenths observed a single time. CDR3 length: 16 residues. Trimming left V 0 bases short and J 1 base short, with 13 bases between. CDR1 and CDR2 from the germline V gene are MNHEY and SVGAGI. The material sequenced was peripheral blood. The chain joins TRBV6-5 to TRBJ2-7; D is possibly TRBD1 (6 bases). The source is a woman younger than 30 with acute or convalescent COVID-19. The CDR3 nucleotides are TGTGCCAGCAGTTACTCGTGGGGGCAAGGGTCCTACGAGCAGTACTTC. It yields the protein CASSYSWGQGSYEQYF.